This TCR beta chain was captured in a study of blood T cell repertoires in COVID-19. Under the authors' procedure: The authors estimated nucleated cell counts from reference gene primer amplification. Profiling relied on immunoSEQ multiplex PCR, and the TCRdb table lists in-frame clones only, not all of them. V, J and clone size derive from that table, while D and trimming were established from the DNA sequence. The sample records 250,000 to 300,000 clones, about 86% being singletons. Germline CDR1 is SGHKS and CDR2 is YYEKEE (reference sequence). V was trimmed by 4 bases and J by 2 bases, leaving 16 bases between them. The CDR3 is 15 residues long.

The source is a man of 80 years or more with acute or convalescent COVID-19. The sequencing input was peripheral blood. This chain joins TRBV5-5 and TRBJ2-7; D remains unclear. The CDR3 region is CASSNGYSTPYEQYF. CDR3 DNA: TGTGCCAGCAGCAACGGCTACAGTACACCCTACGAGCAGTACTTC.